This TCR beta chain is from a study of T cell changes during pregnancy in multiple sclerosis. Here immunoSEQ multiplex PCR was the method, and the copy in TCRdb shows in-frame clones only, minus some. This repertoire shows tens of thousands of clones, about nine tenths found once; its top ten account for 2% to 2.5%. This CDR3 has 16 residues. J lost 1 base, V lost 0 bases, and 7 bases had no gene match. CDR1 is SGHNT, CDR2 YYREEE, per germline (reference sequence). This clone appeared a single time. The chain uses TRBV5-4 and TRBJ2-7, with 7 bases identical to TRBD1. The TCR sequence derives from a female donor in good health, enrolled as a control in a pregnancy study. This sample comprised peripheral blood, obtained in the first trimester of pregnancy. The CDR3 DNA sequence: TGTGCCAGCAGCTTGGGGGTGGGACAGCAATCCTACGAGCAGTACTTC. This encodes CASSLGVGQQSYEQYF. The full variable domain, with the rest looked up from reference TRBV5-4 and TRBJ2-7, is ETGVTQSPTHLIKTRGQQVTLRCSSQSGHNTVSWYQQALGQGPQFIFQYYREEENGRGNFPPRFSGLQFPNYSSELNVNALELDDSALYLCASSLGVGQQSYEQYFGPGTRLTVT.